This TCR beta chain was sequenced during a study of OX40 agonist ivuxolimab in advanced cancers. Data came from immunoSEQ multiplex PCR; TCRdb stores just in-frame clones and leaves some out. This sample has 75,000 to 100,000 clones, with 80% to 90% found just once. It was autoimmune disease history or systemic immunosuppression that excluded patients. Trimming shortened V by 1 base and J by 12 bases, and 15 bases separated the two germline ends. The germline CDR1 and CDR2 sequences are SGHAT and FQNNGV. The CDR3 loop spans 13 amino acids. The sequences come from CD4+ or CD8+ T cells sorted from blood, collected in a trial of the OX40 agonist ivuxolimab. This TCR was recovered from an adult with an advanced solid tumor such as melanoma, head and neck, liver or kidney cancer. V gene TRBV11-2 combines with J gene TRBJ2-5; TRBD1 or TRBD2 may be the D gene (6 bases each). Here the CDR3 reads CASSLVRRDTKYF. The CDR3 DNA is TGTGCCAGCAGCTTAGTACGGCGGGACACCAAGTACTTC. The full variable domain, rest sourced from reference TRBV11-2 and TRBJ2-5, is EAGVAQSPRYKIIEKRQSVAFWCNPISGHATLYWYQQILGQGPKLLIQFQNNGVVDDSQLPKDRFSAERLKGVDSTLKIQPAKLEDSAVYLCASSLVRRDTKYFGPGTRLLVL.